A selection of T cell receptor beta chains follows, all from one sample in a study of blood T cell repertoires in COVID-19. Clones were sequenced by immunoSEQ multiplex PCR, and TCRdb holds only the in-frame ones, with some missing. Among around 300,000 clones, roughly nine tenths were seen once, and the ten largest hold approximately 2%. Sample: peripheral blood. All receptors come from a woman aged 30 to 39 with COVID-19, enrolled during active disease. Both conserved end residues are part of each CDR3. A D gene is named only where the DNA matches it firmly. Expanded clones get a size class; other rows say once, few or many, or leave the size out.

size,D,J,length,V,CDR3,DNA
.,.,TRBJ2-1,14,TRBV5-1,CASSLADSLNEQFF,TGCGCCAGCAGCTTGGCGGACAGTCTCAATGAGCAGTTCTTC
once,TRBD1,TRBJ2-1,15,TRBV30,CACYTGTGVIGEQFF,TGTGCCTGCTACACCGGGACAGGGGTTATAGGTGAGCAGTTCTTC
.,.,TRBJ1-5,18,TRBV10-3,CAITLELPQVDLNQPQHF,TGTGCCATCACCCTCGAACTACCACAGGTAGACCTCAATCAGCCCCAGCATTTT
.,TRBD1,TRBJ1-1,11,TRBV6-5,CASSQGGEAFF,TGTGCCAGCAGCCAGGGGGGTGAAGCTTTCTTT
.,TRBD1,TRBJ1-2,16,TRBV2,CASSESGQGTNYGYTF,TGTGCCAGCAGTGAATCGGGACAGGGGACTAACTATGGCTACACCTTC
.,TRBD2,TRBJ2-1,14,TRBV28,CASHWAGAPNEQFF,TGTGCCAGCCATTGGGCGGGAGCCCCCAATGAGCAGTTCTTC
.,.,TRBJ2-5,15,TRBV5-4,CASSLDQGLVETQYF,TGTGCCAGCAGCTTGGATCAGGGGCTGGTTGAGACCCAGTACTTC
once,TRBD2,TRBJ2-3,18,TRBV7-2,CASSPRGTLATSTDTQYF,TGTGCCAGCAGCCCTAGGGGAACACTAGCGACTAGCACAGATACGCAGTATTTT
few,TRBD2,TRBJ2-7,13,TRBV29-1,CSVSLAGGYEQYF,TGCAGCGTCTCACTAGCGGGAGGTTACGAGCAGTACTTC
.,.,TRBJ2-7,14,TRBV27,CASGGGRDPYEQYF,TGTGCCAGCGGAGGGGGGAGGGATCCCTACGAGCAGTACTTC
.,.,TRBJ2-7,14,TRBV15,CATSRSGLDYEQYF,TGTGCCACCAGCAGATCGGGATTAGACTACGAGCAGTACTTC